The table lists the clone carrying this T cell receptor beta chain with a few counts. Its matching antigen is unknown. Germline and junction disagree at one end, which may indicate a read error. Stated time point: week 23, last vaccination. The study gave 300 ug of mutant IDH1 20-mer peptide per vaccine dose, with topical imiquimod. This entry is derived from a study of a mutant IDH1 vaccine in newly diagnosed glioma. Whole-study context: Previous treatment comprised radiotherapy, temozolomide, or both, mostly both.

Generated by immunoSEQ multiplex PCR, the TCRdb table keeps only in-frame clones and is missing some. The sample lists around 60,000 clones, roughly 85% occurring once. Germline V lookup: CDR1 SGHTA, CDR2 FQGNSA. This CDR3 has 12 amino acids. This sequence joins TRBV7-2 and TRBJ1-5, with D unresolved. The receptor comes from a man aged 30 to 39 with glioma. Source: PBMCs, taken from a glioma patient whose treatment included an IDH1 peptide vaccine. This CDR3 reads CASSSRNQPQQF. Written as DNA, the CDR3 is TGTGCCAGCAGCTCCAGAAATCAGCCCCAGCAATTT.